This T cell receptor (beta chain) was recovered during a study of blood T cell repertoires in COVID-19. Background on the study: Researchers got acute and convalescent COVID-19 samples from the United States, Italy and Spain. In each case, the material was cDNA or gDNA derived from T cells, B-cell-depleted T cells, or PBMCs.

Patients from Seattle were sampled longitudinally, starting during active infection. This clone turned up a few times. Methods used by the authors: Amplification of reference gene primers provided the estimated nucleated cell counts. Sequencing was performed with immunoSEQ multiplex PCR; in TCRdb, only in-frame clones are kept and a portion is missing. V, J and clone size were drawn from that table, and D and trimming were deduced from the DNA. Of a few hundred thousand clones listed, just under 90% were seen once; the top ten hold about 2%. CDR3 length: 14 amino acids. Trimming pared 0 bases from V and 3 bases from J, leaving 6 bases between. Germline CDR1 and CDR2: LGHDT and YNNKEL (reference sequence).

This chain joins TRBV3-1 (or the pseudogene TRBV3-2) and TRBJ1-3; D call uncertain. The clonotype comes from a woman under 40 with COVID-19, enrolled during active disease. The sequenced sample was peripheral blood. The DNA for the CDR3 is TGTGCCAGCAGCCAAGATCTAAATGGAAACACCATATATTTT. Translating gives CASSQDLNGNTIYF.